This T cell receptor (beta chain) was recorded in a study of OX40 agonist ivuxolimab in advanced cancers. Study overall: The treatment was a fully human IgG2 OX40 agonist, ivuxolimab. Notes on the study in general: What antigens the expanded peripheral T cells recognized was never established. CD4+ and CD8+ T cells in blood underwent clonal expansion by week 6 at 0.1 to 3.0 mg/kg.

Patients with a history of autoimmune disease or on systemic immunosuppression were excluded. Repertoires were generated with immunoSEQ multiplex PCR, while TCRdb's copy carries only in-frame clones and drops some. In the table there are about 70,000 clones, approximately 89% of which are singletons. As concerns this clone: No antigen is known for it.

The germline CDR1 and CDR2 sequences are SGHNT and YYREEE (reference sequence). The CDR3 contains 14 residues. With 0 bases removed from V and 2 bases from J, the gap between germline ends came to 8 bases. The source is an adult with an advanced solid tumor such as melanoma, head and neck, liver or kidney cancer. The gene calls are TRBV5-4 and TRBJ1-1; D is ambiguous. This specimen consisted of CD4+ or CD8+ T cells sorted from blood, obtained in a trial of the OX40 agonist ivuxolimab. The CDR3 DNA reads TGTGCCAGCAGCTTGGGAGGGTTTAACACTGAAGCTTTCTTT. Translated, it gives CASSLGGFNTEAFF.